A single sample is the source of the 23 T cell receptor beta chains below, sequenced in a study of OX40 agonist ivuxolimab in advanced cancers. Library preparation was by the immunoSEQ multiplex PCR assay. TCRdb holds this immuneACCESS table with in-frame rearrangements only. Some clones are missing; in checked studies, unresolved V genes explain under half, and the rest has no known cause. The sample profile shows 82,000 or so clones; 92% of them were found once. Roughly 0.65% of the sample lies in the top ten. The material sequenced was CD4+ or CD8+ T cells sorted from blood, taken in a trial of the OX40 agonist ivuxolimab. These receptors all stem from an adult with an advanced solid tumor such as melanoma, head and neck, liver or kidney cancer.

Note on this clone: The same CDR3 arises from other DNA sequences in this sample as well. The chain has TRBV6-5 and TRBJ2-7; D may be TRBD2 (6 bases). Trimming removed 0 bases from V and 0 bases from J, with 12 bases in between. This CDR3 contains 16 residues. Germline CDR1 is MNHEY and CDR2 is SVGAGI. The CDR3 DNA sequence: TGTGCCAGCAGTTACTCGGGAGGCAGGAGCTCCTACGAGCAGTACTTC. Protein: CASSYSGGRSSYEQYF.

The chain employs TRBV5-1 and TRBJ2-5, with 8 bases aligning to TRBD1. Germline V gene data show CDR1 as SGHRS and CDR2 as YFSETQ. With 3 bases clipped from V and 1 base from J, the junction kept 2 bases outside the gene matches. CDR3 length: 14 residues. In DNA form, the CDR3 reads TGCGCCAGCAGCTCCGGACAGGGCCAAGAGACCCAGTACTTC. Amino acids: CASSSGQGQETQYF.

The rearrangement uses TRBV11-3 and TRBJ2-1; 8 nucleotides line up with TRBD1. V was clipped by 3 bases and J by 11 bases; unmatched bases: 9. Per germline, CDR1 SGHNT and CDR2 YENEEA. The CDR3 consists of 14 residues. The CDR3 protein is CASSFARQGTKQFF. DNA of the CDR3: TGTGCCAGCAGCTTCGCCCGACAGGGGACAAAGCAGTTCTTC.

This rearrangement joins TRBV6-1 to TRBJ2-7; 7 bases line up with TRBD1. CDR1 is MNHNS and CDR2 is SASEGT in the germline V gene. The trim removed 6 bases at V and 6 bases at J, leaving 5 bases unmatched. The CDR3 covers 12 residues. CDR3 sequence reads: CASRQTGSEQYF. The CDR3 DNA follows: TGTGCCAGCAGGCAGACAGGGTCCGAGCAGTACTTC.

The rearrangement links TRBV6-5 to TRBJ1-2; possible D gene TRBD1, 5 bases. The V end was cut by 7 bases, the J end by 0 bases, with 9 bases between. This CDR3 region has 13 residues. Looked up from germline, CDR1 is MNHEY and CDR2 is SVGAGI. In DNA, the CDR3 is TGTGCCAGCATGACGGGGGCTAACTATGGCTACACCTTC. It yields the protein CASMTGANYGYTF.

This clone was observed a single time. The genes are TRBV9 and TRBJ1-1, with D uncertain. V was trimmed by 4 bases and J by 5 bases, leaving 21 bases between them. The CDR3 is made up of 16 amino acids. CDR1 and CDR2 (germline): SGDLS, YYNGEE. The CDR3 is CASSTQDWRAGTEAFF. CDR3 sequence (DNA): TGTGCCAGCAGCACCCAGGACTGGAGGGCCGGAACTGAAGCTTTCTTT.

V and J are TRBV2 and TRBJ2-2; a weak D match, TRBD2 (5 bases). Germline loops: CDR1 SNHLY, CDR2 FYNNEI. CDR3 length: 13 residues. V gave up 5 bases and J gave up 7 bases, with 11 bases separating them. The CDR3 is CASSLSGNGELFF. The CDR3 coding sequence is TGTGCCAGCAGTCTGTCGGGGAACGGGGAGCTGTTTTTT.

This sequence joins TRBV5-1 and TRBJ2-3, with TRBD2 as a possible D gene (6 bases). Per germline, CDR1 SGHRS and CDR2 YFSETQ. This CDR3 contains 15 residues. Trimming removed 0 bases from V and 2 bases from J, with 10 bases in between. This CDR3 reads CASSLVLAATDTQYF. In DNA form, the CDR3 reads TGCGCCAGCAGCTTGGTTTTAGCGGCCACAGATACGCAGTATTTT. Using reference TRBV5-1 and TRBJ2-3 for the parts outside the CDR3, the full variable domain is KAGVTQTPRYLIKTRGQQVTLSCSPISGHRSVSWYQQTPGQGLQFLFEYFSETQRNKGNFPGRFSGRQFSNSRSEMNVSTLELGDSALYLCASSLVLAATDTQYFGPGTRLTVL.

The chain carries TRBV10-3 and TRBJ2-3; the match to TRBD2 covers 12 bases. Per the germline V gene, CDR1 is ENHRY and CDR2 is SYGVKD. The J segment lost 3 bases and the V segment lost 9 bases, leaving 1 base of the junction unmatched. CDR3 size: 13 residues. The CDR3 DNA sequence: TGTGCCATTGGACTAGCGGGAACAGATACGCAGTATTTT. Translated: CAIGLAGTDTQYF.

The chain combines TRBV19 with TRBJ1-3, with 7 positions matching TRBD1. Germline V gene data show CDR1 as LNHDA and CDR2 as SQIVND (reference sequence). This CDR3 contains 16 residues. V was clipped by 3 bases and J by 0 bases; unmatched bases: 5. DNA for the CDR3: TGTGCCAGTAGTATGGGAACAGGGGTCTCTGGAAACACCATATATTTT. This encodes CASSMGTGVSGNTIYF.

This clone was detected only once. The rearrangement uses TRBV30 and TRBJ2-5, with D unresolved. CDR3 length: 15 amino acids. Germline-derived CDR1 and CDR2 are GTSNPN and SVGIG (reference sequence). V lost 0 bases, J lost 5 bases, and 16 bases lay in between. The CDR3 DNA reads as TGTGCCTGGAGTGTAATGCAGCGAGTTGGCGAGACCCAGTACTTC. It codes for CAWSVMQRVGETQYF.

The chain recombines TRBV27 with TRBJ2-7; D is uncertain. CDR3 size: 13 residues. CDR1 MNHEY and CDR2 SMNVEV come from the germline V gene (reference sequence). V was trimmed by 5 bases and J by 2 bases, leaving 10 bases between them. CDR3 amino acids: CASSPSNPYEQYF. CDR3 coding DNA: TGTGCCAGCAGTCCTTCGAATCCCTACGAGCAGTACTTC.

A few counts support this clone. The rearrangement links TRBV4-1 to TRBJ2-7; weak D call: TRBD2 (6 bases). Trimming removed 1 base from V and 0 bases from J, with 10 bases in between. The CDR3 loop spans 15 amino acids. The V gene's germline CDR1 is MGHRA and CDR2 YSYEKL. The CDR3 nucleotides read TGCGCCAGCAGCCAAGGATTGACTAGCTCCTACGAGCAGTACTTC. This sequence encodes CASSQGLTSSYEQYF.

The chain employs TRBV9 and TRBJ2-7; TRBD1 matches 7 bases. The V gene's germline CDR1 is SGDLS and CDR2 YYNGEE. The CDR3 loop spans 15 amino acids. Unmatched junction bases numbered 8, after V lost 0 bases and J lost 5 bases. In DNA form, the CDR3 reads TGTGCCAGCAGCGTAGGAATAGGGGGCAAGAACGAGCAGTACTTC. It translates to CASSVGIGGKNEQYF.

The V gene is TRBV7-8, the J gene TRBJ2-2; 13 bases align to TRBD2. The CDR3 sequence is 17 residues long. Germline trimming cut 2 bases from V and 4 bases from J; bases unmatched to any gene: 4. Germline CDR1 reads SGHVS; CDR2 reads FQNEAQ. The CDR3 DNA is TGTGCCAGCAGCTTAAGTCGGACTAGCGGGGGCACCGGGGAGCTGTTTTTT. The encoded protein is CASSLSRTSGGTGELFF. Filled out from reference TRBV7-8 and TRBJ2-2, the complete variable domain reads GAGVSQSPRYKVAKRGQDVALRCDPISGHVSLFWYQQALGQGPEFLTYFQNEAQLDKSGLPSDRFFAERPEGSVSTLKIQRTQQEDSAVYLCASSLSRTSGGTGELFFGEGSRLTVL.

V and J are TRBV5-1 and TRBJ1-3, with D perhaps matching TRBD1 (6 bases). CDR1 is SGHRS, CDR2 YFSETQ, per germline. The CDR3 is 14 residues long. V lost 2 bases and J 1 base, leaving 7 bases between the germline ends. DNA of the CDR3: TGCGCCAGCAGCTTCCAGGGGTCTGGAAACACCATATATTTT. Translating gives CASSFQGSGNTIYF.

The CDR3 nucleotides read TGTGCCAGCAGTGAACGAAGTGAAGCTTTCTTT. Protein product: CASSERSEAFF. The chain combines TRBV6-1 with TRBJ1-1; no firm D call. From germline, CDR1 is MNHNS and CDR2 SASEGT. The V and J ends lost 2 bases and 7 bases respectively, with 5 bases between them. The CDR3 totals 11 residues.

CDR3 residues: CASRNRAETEAFF. Written as DNA, the CDR3 is TGCGCCAGTAGGAACAGGGCCGAGACTGAAGCTTTCTTT. This chain links TRBV10-2 with TRBJ1-1, with D perhaps matching TRBD1 (6 bases). The CDR3 runs 13 residues. The V and J ends lost 9 bases and 5 bases respectively, with 16 bases between them. The germline CDR1 and CDR2 sequences are WSHSY and SAAADI.

This rearrangement joins TRBV10-3 to TRBJ2-3, with TRBD2 as a possible D gene (5 bases). The CDR3 is 12 amino acids. Germline assignment: CDR1 ENHRY and CDR2 SYGVKD. CDR3 loop: CGSGPLTDTQYF. The CDR3, as DNA: TGTGGGAGCGGCCCCCTCACAGATACGCAGTATTTT.

This chain joins TRBV6-5 and TRBJ2-7, with TRBD2 matching over 11 bases. V lost 6 bases to trimming and J lost 3 bases; unmatched junction nucleotides: 4. This CDR3 is built from 14 residues. In germline, CDR1 is MNHEY, CDR2 SVGAGI. The CDR3 reads CASSPGLAGYEQYF. The CDR3 DNA sequence: TGTGCCAGCAGCCCCGGACTAGCGGGCTACGAGCAGTACTTC.

This clone was detected only once. The chain uses TRBV18 and TRBJ2-2; D unclear. V gave up 0 bases and J gave up 7 bases, with 6 bases separating them. Germline lookup yields CDR1 KGHSH and CDR2 LQKENI. The CDR3 contains 13 residues. CDR3 DNA sequence: TGTGCCAGCTCACCACCGTCAGGCGGGGAGCTGTTTTTT. Translating gives CASSPPSGGELFF.

The chain is built from TRBV9 and TRBJ2-7; 11 bases align to TRBD1. The germline CDR1 and CDR2 sequences are SGDLS and YYNGEE. The CDR3 consists of 15 residues. The ends lost 3 bases at V and 2 bases at J; junction bases unmatched: 4. CDR3 region: CASSAGTGGTYEQYF. The CDR3 bases are TGTGCCAGCAGCGCGGGGACAGGGGGTACCTACGAGCAGTACTTC.

This chain connects TRBV19 to TRBJ1-4, with a weak D call TRBD1 (5 bases). Trimming stripped 4 bases from V and 5 bases from J, with 17 bases between. This CDR3 is built from 16 residues. In germline, CDR1 is LNHDA, CDR2 SQIVND (reference sequence). The CDR3 DNA follows: TGTGCCAGTAGTACCAACGGCCGGGACGGAAATGAAAAACTGTTTTTT. Translation gives CASSTNGRDGNEKLFF.